This TCR beta chain is drawn from a study of blood T cell repertoires in COVID-19. Whole-study context: The cDNA or gDNA used as material had been derived from T cells, B-cell-depleted T cells, or PBMCs.

Germline loops: CDR1 SGHVS, CDR2 FNYEAQ. The CDR3 length is 16 residues. With 1 base clipped from V and 8 bases from J, the junction kept 10 bases outside the gene matches. This table comes from immunoSEQ multiplex PCR, and its TCRdb copy is limited to in-frame clones, with some not included. The data contain 250,000 or so clones, 90% of them singletons. J is TRBJ2-3 and V is TRBV7-6, with 9 bases fitting TRBD2. Sequencing input: PBMCs or T cells enriched from blood (not recorded which). The TCR comes from a woman aged 30 to 39 with acute COVID-19. The CDR3 here is CASSLVGGRAPGTQYF. As DNA, the CDR3 is TGTGCCAGCAGCTTAGTTGGCGGGAGGGCGCCGGGTACGCAGTATTTT.